The present T cell receptor beta chain was sequenced within a study of T cells in Graves' hyperthyroidism and ophthalmopathy. Ten or more counts support this clonotype. Its specificity is unknown. V trimming: 0 bases; J trimming: 1 base; junction bases outside the gene matches: 2. CDR3 length: 15 residues. RNA transcripts yielded amplified TCR beta CDR3 regions. During a first-round RT-PCR of the TCR CDR3, the HTBI primer set was used. One entry per CDR3 protein, called by TCRdb with MiXCR from the multiplex PCR reads. Among roughly 300,000 distinct CDR3 sequences, around a fifth were seen once, and the ten largest hold 50%. Study-wide results and limits: Also found in blood were most expanded thyroid clonotypes above 0.001. With a median lead of about six months before onset, the model predicted ophthalmopathy.

The receptor's source is a woman aged 45-60 years with Graves' hyperthyroidism. This chain uses TRBV12-3 or TRBV12-4 with TRBJ2-7, with TRBD1 matching 8 bases. Material for sequencing was blood. The CDR3 spells CASSLARGPSYEQYF. In DNA form, the CDR3 reads TGTGCCAGCAGTTTAGCCAGGGGGCCTTCCTACGAGCAGTACTTC.